The entry below describes one T cell receptor (beta chain). Given the absence of the conserved phenylalanine or tryptophan at the CDR3 end, a read error is likely. Hyperthyroidism in the patients, aged 18 to 65, was newly diagnosed and under 2 months in duration. Amplification yielded TCR beta CDR3 regions, with RNA transcripts as the source. The HTBI primer set was used in a first-round RT-PCR of the TCR CDR3. TCRdb re-derived calls from the multiplex PCR reads in MiXCR, one entry per CDR3 protein. The sample contains approximately 870,000 distinct CDR3 sequences, 35% to 40% of which appear only once. These data come from a study of T cells in Graves' hyperthyroidism and ophthalmopathy. This receptor was identified in a man aged 18 to 30 with Graves' hyperthyroidism. The sample was blood.

The CDR3 nucleotides read TGTGCCAGTAGTATAGCTACAGGGGGCGCGGGTCAGCCCCAGCATCTT. It encodes CASSIATGGAGQPQHL. The rearrangement uses TRBV19 and TRBJ1-5; the match to TRBD1 covers 9 bases. Germline CDR1 reads LNHDA; CDR2 reads SQIVND (reference sequence). The CDR3 is 16 amino acids. V shed 1 base and J 6 bases; nucleotides not matched to a gene: 7.